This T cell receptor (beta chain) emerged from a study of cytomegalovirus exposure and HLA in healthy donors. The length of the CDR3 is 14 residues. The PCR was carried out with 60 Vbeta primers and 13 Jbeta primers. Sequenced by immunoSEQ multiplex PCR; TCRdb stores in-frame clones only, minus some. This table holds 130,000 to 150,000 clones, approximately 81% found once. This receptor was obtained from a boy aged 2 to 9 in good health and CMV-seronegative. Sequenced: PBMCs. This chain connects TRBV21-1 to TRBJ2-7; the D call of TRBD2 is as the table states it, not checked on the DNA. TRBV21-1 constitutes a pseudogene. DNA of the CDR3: TGTGCCAGCAGCAAAGGCGTCAGTGGAGGTGAGCAGTACTTC. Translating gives CASSKGVSGGEQYF.